This TCR beta chain was profiled in a study of T-cell memory formation after mild COVID-19. Turning to the study itself: TCR clusters were largely donor specific.

TCRdb independently ran MiXCR on the 5' RACE reads; one entry per CDR3 protein. The table lists hundreds of thousands of distinct CDR3 sequences, roughly 20% of them singletons. As to this clonotype: Its target is unknown.

This CDR3 has 14 residues. CDR1 is SNHLY, CDR2 FYNNEI, per germline. The V gene end was trimmed by 7 bases and the J gene end by 5 bases; junction bases not matched to a gene: 9. Broader study findings: CD4+ bias marked clones expanding day 15 to 37, unlike balanced contracting clones. Prior to infection, memory already included some responding clones, suggesting cross-reactive memory joined. Contracting CD8+ clones were enriched in EMRA, CD4+ mainly in CM and EM.

Sequencing input: PBMCs or a T cell subset sorted from them (not recorded which). This TCR was sampled from an adult woman who had mild COVID-19 (a few samples of this study predate the infection). Cell type and time point are not known. The chain is built from TRBV2 and TRBJ1-1; 8 bases align to TRBD1. DNA for the CDR3: TGTGCCAGCAACTTAGACAGGGGTCTGACTGAAGCTTTCTTT. Translated: CASNLDRGLTEAFF.